This record concerns one T cell receptor (beta chain) sequence. J was trimmed by 2 bases and V by 3 bases; bases with no gene match: 6. The germline V gene has CDR1 KGHSH and CDR2 LQKENI. The CDR3 sequence is 15 residues long. Using unique molecular identifiers, the investigators prepared the TCRbeta library. One entry per CDR3 protein results from TCRdb running MiXCR on the PCR reads. The table includes roughly 500,000 distinct CDR3 sequences, roughly an eighth detected once. This sample was taken from a study of T-cell reconstitution after alpha-beta-depleted transplantation in children. Material: PBMCs from the stem cell graft donor, obtained from the stem cell graft. The gene calls are TRBV18 and TRBJ2-7, with TRBD1 identical over 8 bases. This TCR derives from a human donor who donated a stem cell graft to a child with combined immunodeficiency. The DNA for the CDR3 is TGTGCCAGCTCACCGCAGCGGACAGGGACCTACGAGCAGTACTTC. Protein sequence: CASSPQRTGTYEQYF.